One sample yielded the 27 T cell receptor beta chains listed below, sequenced in a study of blood T cell repertoires in COVID-19. Using immunoSEQ multiplex PCR, the repertoire was profiled, and TCRdb retains in-frame clones only, with some absent. Of around 300,000 clones in the sample, around nine tenths were seen once. Sequenced material: peripheral blood. The receptors originated from a woman aged 40 to 55 who had recovered from COVID-19.

The chain has TRBV19 and TRBJ1-2; D gene ambiguous. The CDR3 is 15 residues long. CDR1 and CDR2 (germline): LNHDA, SQIVND (reference sequence). V lost 5 bases and J 2 bases, leaving 15 bases between the germline ends. CDR3 DNA: TGTGCCAGTAGTGTCCCGGCCGGCGGGAACTATGGCTACACCTTC. It is translated as CASSVPAGGNYGYTF.

The chain couples TRBV18 to TRBJ2-5; 9 bases agree with TRBD1. The ends lost 3 bases at V and 5 bases at J; junction bases unmatched: 7. CDR1 is KGHSH, CDR2 LQKENI, per germline. There are 15 residues in the CDR3. This chain's CDR3 is CASSPGQGSVETQYF. CDR3 sequence (DNA): TGTGCCAGCTCACCCGGACAGGGGAGTGTGGAGACCCAGTACTTC.

This clone has only a few counts. V is TRBV12-2 and J is TRBJ2-7; TRBD2 is the table's D call, not checked against the DNA. TRBV12-2 is given as a pseudogene. The CDR3 totals 19 residues. The DNA of the CDR3 is TGTGCAAGTCGCTTAGCGGAGGCATGTCGGGAGGGACCCTGGGGCGAGCAGTACTTC. Protein product: CASRLAEACREGPWGEQYF.

The V gene is TRBV27, the J gene TRBJ2-3; weak D call: TRBD2 (5 bases). V was trimmed by 10 bases and J by 4 bases, leaving 18 bases between them. CDR3 length: 14 residues. The V gene's germline CDR1 is MNHEY and CDR2 SMNVEV (reference sequence). The CDR3 spells CATPHWGAADTQYF. The CDR3 nucleotides are TGTGCCACCCCTCACTGGGGAGCCGCAGATACGCAGTATTTT.

The chain is built from TRBV6-5 and TRBJ1-1; 8 bases map to TRBD1. This CDR3 region has 14 residues. Germline V gives CDR1 MNHEY, CDR2 SVGAGI. V lost 6 bases, J lost 0 bases, and 3 bases stayed unmatched. CDR3 bases: TGTGCCAGCAGGACAGGGGCATTGAACACTGAAGCTTTCTTT. As protein: CASRTGALNTEAFF.

The rearrangement joins TRBV6-4 to TRBJ2-5, with TRBD2 as a possible D gene (6 bases). V was clipped by 0 bases and J by 3 bases, with 17 bases between them. This CDR3 spans 17 amino acids. Germline assignment: CDR1 MRHNA and CDR2 SNTAGT. The CDR3 bases are TGTGCCAGCAGTGACTCGACGGGCAGGGAGGAGGAAGAGACCCAGTACTTC. As protein: CASSDSTGREEEETQYF.

This clone was detected only a few times. The chain carries TRBV5-1 and TRBJ1-4; TRBD1 matches 9 bases. The germline V gene encodes CDR1 SGHRS and CDR2 YFSETQ. V lost 5 bases to trimming and J lost 8 bases; unmatched junction nucleotides: 13. This CDR3 has 16 amino acids. The CDR3 spells CASRPGRDRVDEKLFF. In DNA form, the CDR3 reads TGCGCCAGCAGGCCGGGGCGGGACAGGGTCGACGAAAAACTGTTTTTT.

The chain uses TRBV11-2 and TRBJ1-1; D remains ambiguous. The CDR3 is 13 residues long. V was trimmed by 4 bases and J by 6 bases, leaving 12 bases between them. Germline-derived CDR1 and CDR2 are SGHAT and FQNNGV. CDR3 loop: CASSSRREAEAFF. DNA for the CDR3: TGTGCCAGCAGCTCCAGGAGGGAGGCTGAAGCTTTCTTT.

V is TRBV30 and J is TRBJ1-2, with unresolved D. V was shortened by 3 bases and J by 4 bases, with 9 bases between the two germline ends. Germline loops: CDR1 GTSNPN, CDR2 SVGIG (reference sequence). The CDR3 is 12 amino acids. The CDR3 bases are TGTGCCTGGAGAGAGCTTTCCTATGGCTACACCTTC. Translation gives CAWRELSYGYTF.

V gene TRBV10-2 combines with J gene TRBJ2-1, with TRBD1 matching over 9 bases. The CDR3 is 18 amino acids. Germline loops: CDR1 WSHSY, CDR2 SAAADI. With V trimmed by 4 bases and J by 2 bases, 12 bases remained unmatched. CDR3 nucleotides: TGCGCCAGCAGTGGAGAGACAGGGGGAGAAGACACCTACAATGAGCAGTTCTTC. The encoded protein is CASSGETGGEDTYNEQFF.

The chain couples TRBV3-1 (or the pseudogene TRBV3-2) to TRBJ1-1, with unresolved D. The CDR3 spans 14 residues. Germline V CDR1 and CDR2: LGHDT, YNNKEL (reference sequence). V lost 7 bases to trimming and J lost 5 bases, with 17 bases between them. CDR3 sequence (DNA): TGTGCCAGCAACCCCCGATCGGGCGGGACTGAAGCTTTCTTT. Its protein product is CASNPRSGGTEAFF.

The chain couples TRBV3-1 (or the pseudogene TRBV3-2) to TRBJ2-7, with D hard to call. The CDR3 sequence is 12 residues long. From germline, CDR1 is LGHDT and CDR2 YNNKEL (reference sequence). V was pared by 0 bases and J by 6 bases, with 6 bases between. The CDR3 protein is CASSQDLSEQYF. DNA for the CDR3: TGTGCCAGCAGCCAAGATCTGTCCGAGCAGTACTTC.

About this clone itself: One end of the junction fails to match germline, which may point to a read error. The chain uses TRBV7-2 and TRBJ2-7; 8 positions match TRBD2. Germline V lookup: CDR1 SGHTA, CDR2 FQGNSA. The CDR3 runs 13 residues. The CDR3 here is CASSSSPGTSVDF. CDR3 bases: TGTGCCAGCAGCTCCTCACCCGGGACTAGTGTGGACTTC.

The chain joins TRBV10-3 to TRBJ2-5; the D gene is possibly TRBD2 (5 bases). V was trimmed by 2 bases and J by 4 bases, leaving 8 bases between them. From germline, CDR1 is ENHRY and CDR2 SYGVKD. The CDR3 covers 13 residues. DNA of the CDR3: TGTGCCATCAGTGAGGGTGGGAGAGAGACCCAGTACTTC. Translating it yields CAISEGGRETQYF.

The chain joins TRBV6-2 or TRBV6-3 to TRBJ2-7, with 8 nucleotides matching TRBD2. CDR1 is MNHEY and CDR2 is SVGEGT in the germline V gene. Germline trimming cut 5 bases from V and 3 bases from J; bases unmatched to any gene: 6. This CDR3 has 14 residues. The CDR3 reads CASSPSGSGYEQYF. CDR3 in DNA: TGTGCCAGCAGTCCAAGCGGGAGTGGCTACGAGCAGTACTTC.

The genes are TRBV28 and TRBJ2-7; the D gene is possibly TRBD2 (5 bases). CDR3 length: 16 residues. Germline loops: CDR1 MDHEN, CDR2 SYDVKM. The V and J ends lost 6 bases and 3 bases respectively, with 21 bases between them. This chain's CDR3 is CASSPGVGDNFYEQYF. In DNA form, the CDR3 reads TGTGCCAGCAGCCCCGGGGTTGGCGACAATTTCTACGAGCAGTACTTC.

The chain is built from TRBV27 and TRBJ2-7, with 7 bases fitting TRBD1. Germline-derived CDR1 and CDR2 are MNHEY and SMNVEV (reference sequence). The CDR3 has 15 residues. The J segment lost 2 bases and the V segment lost 3 bases, leaving 7 bases of the junction unmatched. The CDR3, as DNA: TGTGCCAGCAGTTTTAGCCGGACAGGACCCTACGAGCAGTACTTC. Protein sequence: CASSFSRTGPYEQYF.

The V call is TRBV28, the J call TRBJ2-3; 12 bases agree with TRBD1. This CDR3 has 16 amino acids. The germline V gene encodes CDR1 MDHEN and CDR2 SYDVKM. Losses at the gene ends were 6 bases for V and 6 bases for J; bases not matched to a gene: 10. The CDR3 DNA reads TGTGCCAGCAGGCCGGGAGGGACAGGGGGCGCGGATACGCAGTATTTT. Translating it yields CASRPGGTGGADTQYF.

The chain has TRBV19 and TRBJ2-3; maybe TRBD1 (5 bases). V dropped 4 bases and J dropped 6 bases, with 8 bases sitting between them. Germline CDR1 and CDR2: LNHDA and SQIVND (reference sequence). CDR3 length equals 12 residues. For the CDR3, the DNA is TGTGCCAGTAGTACTTCAGGGGATACGCAGTATTTT. This codes for CASSTSGDTQYF.

This clone appeared once. V is TRBV2 and J is TRBJ1-2, with a possible D match to TRBD1 (6 bases). The CDR3 sequence is 15 residues long. V lost 6 bases, J lost 7 bases, and 21 bases lay in between. Germline values: CDR1 SNHLY, CDR2 FYNNEI. The chain's CDR3 is CASSNRRTETTGYTF. In nucleotides, the CDR3 is TGTGCCAGCAGCAACCGTAGGACAGAGACTACTGGCTACACCTTC.

The chain is built from TRBV5-4 and TRBJ2-3; D possibly corresponds to TRBD2 (5 bases). Germline V gene sequence: CDR1 SGHNT, CDR2 YYREEE (reference sequence). Trimming removed 4 bases at V and 2 bases at J, with 14 bases between. There are 15 residues in the CDR3. CDR3 DNA: TGTGCCAGCAGCAAGACTACCCTTCCCACAGATACGCAGTATTTT. This sequence encodes CASSKTTLPTDTQYF.

The chain joins TRBV27 to TRBJ2-1; D remains ambiguous. Germline-derived CDR1 and CDR2 are MNHEY and SMNVEV (reference sequence). The CDR3 length is 12 residues. Trimming removed 5 bases from V and 9 bases from J, with 11 bases in between. The CDR3: CASSPNRVEQFF. In nucleotides, the CDR3 is TGTGCCAGCAGTCCTAATCGGGTTGAGCAGTTCTTC.

The chain couples TRBV5-4 to TRBJ1-1; D is ambiguous. Germline-derived CDR1 and CDR2 are SGHNT and YYREEE (reference sequence). There are 12 residues in the CDR3. V lost 1 base, J lost 2 bases, and 3 bases lay in between. The CDR3 nucleotides are TGTGCCAGCAGCTTGAGCAACACTGAAGCTTTCTTT. Translating it yields CASSLSNTEAFF.

V and J are TRBV14 and TRBJ2-1; D is uncertain. The germline CDR1 and CDR2 sequences are SGHDN and FVKESK. There are 13 residues in the CDR3. V gave up 4 bases and J gave up 14 bases, with 18 bases separating them. CDR3 amino acids: CASSPRSPLPEFF. The CDR3 bases are TGTGCCAGCAGCCCTCGTAGCCCCCTCCCTGAGTTCTTC.

The chain is built from TRBV6-6 and TRBJ2-1, with a possible D match to TRBD2 (5 bases). The CDR3 runs 14 residues. The germline CDR1 and CDR2 sequences are MNHNY and SVGAGI (reference sequence). The V end was cut by 2 bases, the J end by 5 bases, with 10 bases between. CDR3 nucleotides: TGTGCCAGCAGTTACCCAGCTAGCAACAATGAGCAGTTCTTC. Its protein product is CASSYPASNNEQFF.

V and J are TRBV13 and TRBJ2-2, with D uncertain. Per the germline V gene, CDR1 is PRHDT and CDR2 is FYEKMQ (reference sequence). The CDR3 loop spans 13 amino acids. Trimming removed 5 bases at V and 4 bases at J, with 8 bases between. DNA of the CDR3: TGTGCCAGCAGCCTTACTACCACCGGGGAGCTGTTTTTT. It yields the protein CASSLTTTGELFF.

A single count supports this clone. The V gene is TRBV7-2, the J gene TRBJ2-7, with 10 bases fitting TRBD2. Germline V gives CDR1 SGHTA, CDR2 FQGNSA. V shed 8 bases, J shed 2 bases, and the junction held 3 bases outside the gene matches. The CDR3 is 13 amino acids. The CDR3 nucleotides are TGTGCCAGCGGACTAGCGGATACCTACGAGCAGTACTTC. It is translated as CASGLADTYEQYF.